This section outlines one T cell receptor (beta chain) sequence together with its context. Its antigen is unidentified. V gave up 1 base and J gave up 0 bases, with 5 bases separating them. Germline V gene sequence: CDR1 SGHNT, CDR2 YYREEE (reference sequence). CDR3 length: 15 amino acids. This sample is part of a study of PD-1 blockade in classical Hodgkin lymphoma. Overall study findings and caveats: The repertoire differences lack a defined cause, possibly disease activity or prior therapy. It was among complete responders that baseline diversity resembled that of newly diagnosed patients. TCR diversity in CD4+, not CD8+, cells rose significantly by C4D1.

The repertoire was sequenced with immunoSEQ multiplex PCR; TCRdb's copy has only in-frame clones and lacks some. The sample holds 43,000 or so clones; over 75% are singletons and the top ten take 37%. Time point defined: cycle 4 day 1 (C4D1), after 6 weeks of nivolumab. Relapse was seen in all patients after autologous stem cell transplantation, and brentuximab vedotin exposure was variable. Patients' outcomes at their best amounted to complete response, partial response or progressive disease. The specimen comprised peripheral blood mononuclear cells (PBMCs), sampled before the fourth cycle of nivolumab. This TCR was sampled from a human donor with classical Hodgkin lymphoma. The chain joins TRBV5-4 to TRBJ2-6; no firm D call. The CDR3 DNA follows: TGTGCCAGCAGCTTGCGTTTCTCTGGGGCCAACGTCCTGACTTTC. This gives the protein CASSLRFSGANVLTF.